This T cell receptor beta chain was obtained from a study of blood T cell repertoires in COVID-19. Repertoires were generated with immunoSEQ multiplex PCR, while TCRdb's copy carries only in-frame clones and drops some. The sample has tens of thousands of clones, 65% to 85% seen once. Per the germline V gene, CDR1 is SGHTA and CDR2 is FQGNSA. V was cut by 3 bases and J by 6 bases, with 6 bases left in between. This CDR3 is 12 amino acids long. Sequenced: peripheral blood. The sequence was collected from a human donor in a cohort sampled during active COVID-19. The V call is TRBV7-2, the J call TRBJ1-5; no reliable D call. CDR3 sequence reads: CASSFFSQPQHF. DNA for the CDR3: TGTGCCAGCAGCTTTTTCAGTCAGCCCCAGCATTTT.